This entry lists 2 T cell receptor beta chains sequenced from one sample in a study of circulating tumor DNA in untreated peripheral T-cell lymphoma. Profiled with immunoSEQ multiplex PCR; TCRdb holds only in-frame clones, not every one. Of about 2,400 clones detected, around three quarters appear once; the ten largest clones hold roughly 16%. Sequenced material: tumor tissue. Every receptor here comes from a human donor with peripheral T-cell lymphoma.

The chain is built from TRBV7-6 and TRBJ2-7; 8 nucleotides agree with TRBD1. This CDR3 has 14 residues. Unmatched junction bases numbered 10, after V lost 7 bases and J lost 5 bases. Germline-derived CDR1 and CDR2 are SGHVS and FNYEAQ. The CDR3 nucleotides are TGTGCCAGCAACAGGACCGGGACAGGAAACGAGCAGTACGTC. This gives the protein CASNRTGTGNEQYV.

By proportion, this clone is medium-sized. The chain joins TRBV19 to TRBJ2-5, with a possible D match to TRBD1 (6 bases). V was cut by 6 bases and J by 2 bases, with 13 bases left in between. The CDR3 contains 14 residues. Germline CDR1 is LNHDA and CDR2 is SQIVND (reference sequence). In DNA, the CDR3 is TGTGCCAGTAGCCTGGGGGCGGCACAAGAGACCCAGTACTTC. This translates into CASSLGAAQETQYF.